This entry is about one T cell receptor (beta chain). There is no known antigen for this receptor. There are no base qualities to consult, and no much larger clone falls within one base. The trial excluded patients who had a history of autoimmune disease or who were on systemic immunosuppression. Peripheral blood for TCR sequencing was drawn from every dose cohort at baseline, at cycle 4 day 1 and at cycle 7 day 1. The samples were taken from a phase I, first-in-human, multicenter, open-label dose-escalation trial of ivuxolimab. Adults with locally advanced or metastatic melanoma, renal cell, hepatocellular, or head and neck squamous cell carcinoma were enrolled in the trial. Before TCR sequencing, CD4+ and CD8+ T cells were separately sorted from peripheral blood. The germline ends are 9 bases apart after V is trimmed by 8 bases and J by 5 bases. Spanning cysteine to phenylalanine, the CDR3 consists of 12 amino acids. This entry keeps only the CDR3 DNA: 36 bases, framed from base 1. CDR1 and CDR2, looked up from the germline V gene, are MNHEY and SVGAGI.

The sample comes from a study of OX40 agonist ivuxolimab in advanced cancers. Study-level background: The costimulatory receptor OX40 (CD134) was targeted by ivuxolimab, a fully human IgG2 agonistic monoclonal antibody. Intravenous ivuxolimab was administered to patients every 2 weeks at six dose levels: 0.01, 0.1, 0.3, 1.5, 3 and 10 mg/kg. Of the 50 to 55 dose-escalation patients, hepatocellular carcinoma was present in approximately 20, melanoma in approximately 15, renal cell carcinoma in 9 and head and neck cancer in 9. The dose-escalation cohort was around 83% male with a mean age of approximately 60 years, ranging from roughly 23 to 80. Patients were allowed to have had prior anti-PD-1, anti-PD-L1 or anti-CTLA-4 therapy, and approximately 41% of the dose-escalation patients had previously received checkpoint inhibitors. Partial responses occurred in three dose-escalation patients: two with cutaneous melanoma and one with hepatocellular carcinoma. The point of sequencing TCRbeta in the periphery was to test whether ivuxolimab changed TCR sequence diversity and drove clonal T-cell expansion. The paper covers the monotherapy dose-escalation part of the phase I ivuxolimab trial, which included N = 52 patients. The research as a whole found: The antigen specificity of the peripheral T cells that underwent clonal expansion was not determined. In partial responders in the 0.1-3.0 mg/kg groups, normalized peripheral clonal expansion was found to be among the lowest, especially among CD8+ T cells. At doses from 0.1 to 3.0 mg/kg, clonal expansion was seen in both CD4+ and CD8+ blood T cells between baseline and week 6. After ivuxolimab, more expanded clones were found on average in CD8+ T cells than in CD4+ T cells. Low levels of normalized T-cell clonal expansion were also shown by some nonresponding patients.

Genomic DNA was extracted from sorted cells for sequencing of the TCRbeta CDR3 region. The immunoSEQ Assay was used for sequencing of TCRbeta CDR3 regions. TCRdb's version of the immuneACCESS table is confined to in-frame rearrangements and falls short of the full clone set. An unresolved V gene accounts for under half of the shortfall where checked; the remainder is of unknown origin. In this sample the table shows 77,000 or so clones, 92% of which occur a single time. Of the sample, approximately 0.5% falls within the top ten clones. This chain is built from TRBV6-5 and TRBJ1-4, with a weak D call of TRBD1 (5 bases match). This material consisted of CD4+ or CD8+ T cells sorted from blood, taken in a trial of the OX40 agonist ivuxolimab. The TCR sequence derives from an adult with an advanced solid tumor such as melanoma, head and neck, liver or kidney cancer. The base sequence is TGTGCCAGCCGGTGGGGCAATGAAAAACTGTTTTTT. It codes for CASRWGNEKLFF.